The present T cell receptor (beta chain) was sequenced within a study of blood T cell repertoires in COVID-19. Per the original data handling: Scientists estimated how many nucleated cells there were by amplifying reference gene primers. Measured with immunoSEQ multiplex PCR; TCRdb has only the in-frame clones, and not every one. That table gives V, J and clone size, and the DNA gave D and trimming. The table includes about 400,000 clones, around 90% detected once. The CDR3 length is 14 residues. Germline trimming cut 3 bases from V and 4 bases from J; bases unmatched to any gene: 6. CDR1 is GTSNPN and CDR2 is SVGIG in the germline V gene (reference sequence). The study assigned cohorts using participant-reported clinical history.

The chain links TRBV30 to TRBJ1-1; 9 nucleotides align to TRBD1. Specimen: PBMCs or T cells enriched from blood (not recorded which). This clonotype was sampled from a woman between 40 and 50 years old with acute COVID-19. CDR3 protein: CAWSVQTGGTEAFF. CDR3 nucleotides: TGTGCCTGGAGCGTTCAGACAGGGGGCACTGAAGCTTTCTTT.